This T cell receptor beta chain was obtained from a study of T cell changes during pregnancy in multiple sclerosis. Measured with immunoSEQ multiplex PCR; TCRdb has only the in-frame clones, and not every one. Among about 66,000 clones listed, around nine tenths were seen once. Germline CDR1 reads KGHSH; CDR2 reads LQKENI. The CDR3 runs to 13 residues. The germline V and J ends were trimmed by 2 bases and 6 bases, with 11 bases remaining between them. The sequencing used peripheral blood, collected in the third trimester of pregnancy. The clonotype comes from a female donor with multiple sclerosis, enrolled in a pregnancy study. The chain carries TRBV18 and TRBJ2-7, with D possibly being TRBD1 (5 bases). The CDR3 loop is CASSPEQESEQYF. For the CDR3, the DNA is TGTGCCAGCTCACCAGAACAGGAGTCCGAGCAGTACTTC.